What follows are 22 T cell receptor beta chains derived from one specimen sequenced in a study of T cell responses to AZD1222 COVID-19 vaccine. TCRdb's copy holds only in-frame clones and misses some; the assay was immunoSEQ multiplex PCR. The top ten clones hold approximately 5.5% of a sample with tens of thousands of clones, around 90% of them seen once. The sequences come from peripheral blood, collected on day 0 of AZD1222 vaccination. The receptors originated from an adult in good health.

V usage is TRBV30 and J usage is TRBJ1-2, with TRBD1 identical over 9 bases. Per the germline V gene, CDR1 is GTSNPN and CDR2 is SVGIG (reference sequence). The ends lost 2 bases at V and 2 bases at J; junction bases unmatched: 3. This CDR3 contains 14 residues. The CDR3 loop reads CAWSLGQGNYGYTF. For the CDR3, the DNA is TGTGCCTGGAGTTTGGGACAGGGCAACTATGGCTACACCTTC.

The chain uses TRBV19 and TRBJ1-4; 10 bases align to TRBD1. The CDR3 totals 15 residues. Germline V CDR1 and CDR2: LNHDA, SQIVND (reference sequence). The ends lost 2 bases at V and 7 bases at J; junction bases unmatched: 4. The DNA of the CDR3 is TGTGCCAGTAGTATAATGGGACAGGGGTCTGAAAAACTGTTTTTT. Protein sequence: CASSIMGQGSEKLFF.

This sequence joins TRBV15 and TRBJ1-2; D not certain. The germline CDR1 and CDR2 sequences are LNHNV and YYDKDF (reference sequence). The V end was cut by 0 bases, the J end by 3 bases, with 8 bases between. This CDR3 comprises 14 residues. The CDR3 region is CATSRDSIHYGYTF. The DNA for the CDR3 is TGTGCCACCAGCAGAGATTCGATACACTATGGCTACACCTTC.

This chain joins TRBV28 and TRBJ2-7; D is perhaps TRBD1 or TRBD2 (5 bases each). The CDR3 runs 11 residues. V shed 5 bases and J shed 9 bases, with 11 bases lying between them. CDR1 MDHEN and CDR2 SYDVKM come from the germline V gene. The CDR3 sequence is CASSPQEVQYF. The CDR3 DNA is TGTGCCAGCAGTCCACAGGAGGTGCAGTACTTC.

V usage is TRBV6-2 or TRBV6-3 and J usage is TRBJ2-5, with 15 nucleotides matching TRBD2. The CDR3 length is 16 residues. J lost 2 bases, V lost 5 bases, and 3 bases had no gene match. Germline assignment: CDR1 MNHEY and CDR2 SVGEGT. CDR3 protein: CASSRGTSGRQETQYF. CDR3 in DNA: TGTGCCAGCAGTAGGGGGACTAGCGGGAGGCAAGAGACCCAGTACTTC.

This clone has a single count. This rearrangement joins TRBV29-1 to TRBJ2-1; TRBD2 aligns across 8 bases. Germline V gives CDR1 SQVTM, CDR2 ANQGSEA. V shed 6 bases and J 1 base; nucleotides not matched to a gene: 8. The CDR3 covers 15 residues. This chain's CDR3 is CSVTLGGASYNEQFF. The DNA of the CDR3 is TGCAGCGTAACCCTCGGGGGGGCTTCCTACAATGAGCAGTTCTTC.

The chain has TRBV28 and TRBJ1-6; D gene ambiguous. This CDR3 has 15 amino acids. V lost 5 bases and J 2 bases, leaving 10 bases between the germline ends. Germline V gene data show CDR1 as MDHEN and CDR2 as SYDVKM. The chain's CDR3 is CASSLPGPYNSPLHF. DNA for the CDR3: TGTGCCAGCAGTCTACCGGGCCCCTATAATTCACCCCTCCACTTT.

J is TRBJ2-3 and V is TRBV5-4, with D uncertain. Trimming took off 4 bases at V and 1 base at J, with 7 bases between the two ends. The CDR3 covers 13 residues. CDR1 and CDR2 from the germline V gene are SGHNT and YYREEE (reference sequence). CDR3 nucleotide sequence: TGTGCCAGCAGCCCCGTGGGCACAGATACGCAGTATTTT. It yields the protein CASSPVGTDTQYF.

The chain joins TRBV10-3 to TRBJ1-6, with 8 bases identical to TRBD1. The germline CDR1 and CDR2 sequences are ENHRY and SYGVKD. The CDR3 has 12 amino acids. Trimming at V came to 9 bases and at J to 7 bases, leaving 2 bases not matched to a gene. CDR3 residues: CAIGQGNSPLHF. The DNA for the CDR3 is TGTGCCATAGGACAGGGAAATTCACCCCTCCACTTT.

This clone was seen just once. This chain uses TRBV5-1 with TRBJ1-1; no clear D gene. Germline V gene data show CDR1 as SGHRS and CDR2 as YFSETQ. This CDR3 spans 14 amino acids. The V and J ends lost 4 bases and 3 bases respectively, with 13 bases between them. The CDR3 DNA follows: TGCGCCAGCAGCAGGCGTCCGGGAGACACTGAAGCTTTCTTT. Translating gives CASSRRPGDTEAFF.

V gene TRBV3-1 (or the pseudogene TRBV3-2) combines with J gene TRBJ2-1; possible D gene TRBD1, 5 bases. Between the trimmed V and J ends, which lost 4 bases and 2 bases, there was a span of 12 bases. The CDR3 covers 15 residues. Germline lookup yields CDR1 LGHDT and CDR2 YNNKEL (reference sequence). CDR3 residues: CASSPPGIPYNEQFF. CDR3 coding DNA: TGTGCCAGCAGCCCCCCAGGGATCCCCTACAATGAGCAGTTCTTC.

The V call is TRBV9, the J call TRBJ2-1; 7 bases map to TRBD1. V lost 6 bases to trimming and J lost 4 bases; unmatched junction nucleotides: 4. Per the germline V gene, CDR1 is SGDLS and CDR2 is YYNGEE. There are 13 residues in the CDR3. The CDR3 DNA follows: TGTGCCAGCAACCGGGACAGTTACAATGAGCAGTTCTTC. It yields the protein CASNRDSYNEQFF.

V is TRBV15 and J is TRBJ2-2; 8 bases agree with TRBD2. The germline gives CDR1 LNHNV, CDR2 YYDKDF (reference sequence). The junction had 8 bases not matched to a gene; V was cut back by 5 bases and J by 3 bases. The CDR3 is made up of 16 amino acids. The CDR3: CATSQGTSSYTGELFF. The CDR3 nucleotides read TGTGCCACCAGCCAAGGGACTAGTTCTTACACCGGGGAGCTGTTTTTT. Drawing the rest from reference TRBV15 and TRBJ2-2, the complete variable domain is DAMVIQNPRYQVTQFGKPVTLSCSQTLNHNVMYWYQQKSSQAPKLLFHYYDKDFNNEADTPDNFQSRRPNTSFCFLDIRSPGLGDTAMYLCATSQGTSSYTGELFFGEGSRLTVL.

The chain couples TRBV5-6 to TRBJ1-5, with TRBD1 identical over 8 bases. V was pared by 3 bases and J by 1 base, with 6 bases of the junction left unmatched. CDR3 length: 16 amino acids. Germline CDR1 SGHDT, CDR2 YYEEEE. The CDR3 sequence: CASSSGQGRSNQPQHF. The CDR3 bases are TGTGCCAGCAGCTCCGGACAGGGACGAAGCAATCAGCCCCAGCATTTT.

The chain has TRBV5-1 and TRBJ2-1, with TRBD2 identical over 13 bases. Germline CDR1 is SGHRS and CDR2 is YFSETQ. V was clipped by 1 base and J by 9 bases; unmatched bases: 7. The CDR3 has 16 residues. Here the CDR3 DNA reads TGCGCCAGCAGCTTGTTACTAGCGGGAGGGCCGAGTGAGCAGTTCTTC. This sequence encodes CASSLLLAGGPSEQFF.

This chain joins TRBV28 and TRBJ1-5, with D possibly being TRBD1 (6 bases). The ends were cut back, 6 bases at V and 7 bases at J, with 19 bases in the middle. CDR1 and CDR2 (germline): MDHEN, SYDVKM. There are 15 residues in the CDR3. In DNA, the CDR3 is TGTGCCAGCAGGCCTAACAGGGTTGGTGGCCAGCCCCAGCATTTT. As protein: CASRPNRVGGQPQHF.

Comments on this clone: A much larger clone differs from this one at a single base, so this may be a read error. The sample carries other DNA sequences with the same CDR3. This chain links TRBV5-1 with TRBJ2-7; D remains ambiguous. Germline V gene data show CDR1 as SGHRS and CDR2 as YFSETQ. CDR3 size: 13 residues. V lost 0 bases to trimming and J lost 4 bases, with 8 bases between them. The CDR3 region has the DNA TGCGCCAGCAGCTTGGAGGGCCGATACGAGCAGTACTTC. The encoded protein is CASSLEGRYEQYF.

The chain has TRBV7-7 and TRBJ2-1; 7 bases line up with TRBD2. This CDR3 has 15 amino acids. Germline V gene lookup returns CDR1 SSHAT and CDR2 FNYEAQ (reference sequence). V was clipped by 5 bases and J by 6 bases; unmatched bases: 10. The CDR3 here is CASSPSGAGGNEQFF. The CDR3 nucleotides are TGTGCCAGCAGCCCTAGCGGAGCGGGTGGCAATGAGCAGTTCTTC.

The rearrangement uses TRBV5-4 and TRBJ1-2; 10 positions match TRBD1. Trimming cost V 4 bases and J 2 bases; bases outside gene matches: 5. CDR3 length: 15 residues. CDR1 and CDR2 from the germline V gene are SGHNT and YYREEE (reference sequence). The CDR3 nucleotides are TGTGCCAGCAGCGGCGACAGGGGGCGAAACTATGGCTACACCTTC. This codes for CASSGDRGRNYGYTF.

The chain is built from TRBV5-4 and TRBJ2-7, with TRBD1 matching over 11 bases. V gave up 0 bases and J gave up 4 bases; unmatched junction bases: 3. Germline values: CDR1 SGHNT, CDR2 YYREEE (reference sequence). The length of the CDR3 is 15 residues. CDR3 protein: CASSLDGQGAYEQYF. DNA of the CDR3: TGTGCCAGCAGCTTGGACGGACAGGGGGCTTACGAGCAGTACTTC.

The genes are TRBV29-1 and TRBJ1-1; 8 bases fit TRBD1. Unmatched junction bases numbered 3, after V lost 4 bases and J lost 2 bases. CDR3 size: 13 residues. The germline gives CDR1 SQVTM, CDR2 ANQGSEA. CDR3 bases: TGCAGCGTTGGGGGACAGGTAAACACTGAAGCTTTCTTT. It yields the protein CSVGGQVNTEAFF.

Written as DNA, the CDR3 is TGTGCCAGCAGCCGAACGGGGGAGCCCCAGCATTTT. Amino acids: CASSRTGEPQHF. This chain joins TRBV7-2 and TRBJ1-5, with D tentatively TRBD1 (5 bases). Between the trimmed V and J ends, which lost 5 bases and 8 bases, there was a span of 10 bases. Germline V gives CDR1 SGHTA, CDR2 FQGNSA. The length of the CDR3 is 12 residues.